This is a list of T cell receptor beta chains from one sample in a study of blood T cell repertoires in COVID-19. Only in-frame clones appear in the TCRdb table, and some are missing; sequencing was by immunoSEQ multiplex PCR. The data show some 270,000 clones, with 80% to 90% seen just once and 2.5% to 3.5% held by the top ten. Material for sequencing was PBMCs or T cells enriched from blood (not recorded which). Receptor source: a woman aged 40 to 50 who had been exposed to COVID-19. CDR3s include the opening cysteine and the closing phenylalanine or tryptophan. A D gene is named only where the DNA matches it firmly. Clone size, where shown, is once, few, many, or a class for clones that have expanded.

v_gene: TRBV18; abundance: .; d_gene: TRBD1; j_gene: TRBJ1-2; CDR3nt: TGTGCCAGCTCACCTGGGACAGGGGGCTTTTATGGCTACACCTTC; CDR3aa: CASSPGTGGFYGYTF
v_gene: TRBV4-1; abundance: .; d_gene: TRBD1; j_gene: TRBJ1-4; CDR3nt: TGCGCCAGCAGCCAAGATACACCTGGACAGGGGGCCTTTGGGGTGTTTTTT; CDR3aa: CASSQDTPGQGAFGVFF
v_gene: TRBV28; abundance: .; d_gene: .; j_gene: TRBJ2-7; CDR3nt: TGTGCCAGCAGTCCCGGTAGCTCCTACGAGCAGTACTTC; CDR3aa: CASSPGSSYEQYF
v_gene: TRBV27; abundance: .; d_gene: TRBD1; j_gene: TRBJ2-3; CDR3nt: TGTGCCAGCAGTCACCTGGGACAGGGCGCAGATACGCAGTATTTT; CDR3aa: CASSHLGQGADTQYF
v_gene: TRBV19; abundance: .; d_gene: TRBD1; j_gene: TRBJ2-5; CDR3nt: TGTGCCAGTACAGGGGGAGAGACCCAGTACTTC; CDR3aa: CASTGGETQYF
v_gene: TRBV5-1; abundance: .; d_gene: .; j_gene: TRBJ1-5; CDR3nt: TGTGCCAGCAGCTTGGGAGAGAGCAATCAGCCCCAGCATTTT; CDR3aa: CASSLGESNQPQHF
v_gene: TRBV10-3; abundance: once; d_gene: .; j_gene: TRBJ1-1; CDR3nt: TGTGCCATCAGTGTGGGGACATCCGCGAACACTGAAGCTTTCTTT; CDR3aa: CAISVGTSANTEAFF
v_gene: TRBV6-6; abundance: .; d_gene: .; j_gene: TRBJ1-5; CDR3nt: TGTGCCAGCAGCCCAATGTCACAGCCCCAGCATTTT; CDR3aa: CASSPMSQPQHF
v_gene: TRBV27; abundance: .; d_gene: TRBD2; j_gene: TRBJ2-5; CDR3nt: TGTGCCAGCAGTTTTTCGGGGAGGGGAGAGACCCAGTACTTC; CDR3aa: CASSFSGRGETQYF
v_gene: TRBV11-3; abundance: .; d_gene: .; j_gene: TRBJ2-3; CDR3nt: TGTGCCAGCAGCTTAGGGAGGGACGGCGCAGATACGCAGTATTTT; CDR3aa: CASSLGRDGADTQYF
v_gene: TRBV27; abundance: .; d_gene: .; j_gene: TRBJ1-4; CDR3nt: TGTGCCAGCAGTAGAGGCAATGAAAAACTGTTTTTT; CDR3aa: CASSRGNEKLFF
v_gene: TRBV4-1; abundance: .; d_gene: TRBD1; j_gene: TRBJ2-7; CDR3nt: TGCGCCAGCAGCCAAGGGACAGGGACGGGCGAGCAGTACTTC; CDR3aa: CASSQGTGTGEQYF
v_gene: TRBV5-6; abundance: .; d_gene: TRBD2; j_gene: TRBJ2-2; CDR3nt: TGTGCCAGCAGCGATCTAGCGGGGGTAAACACCGGGGAGCTGTTTTTT; CDR3aa: CASSDLAGVNTGELFF